The clone carrying this TCR beta chain was picked up a small number of times. Its antigen is still unknown. V lost 5 bases, J lost 1 base, and 14 bases lay in between. The CDR3 is 15 amino acids. Germline V gene data show CDR1 as MNHNS and CDR2 as SASEGT. An equimolar mix of two oligonucleotides served as the beta constant-region primer for TRBC1 and TRBC2. Four rounds of PCR amplified the ligated cDNA using nested alpha and beta constant-region primers plus SP2. TCRdb re-analysed the UMI-ligation and nested PCR reads in MiXCR, keeping a single row per CDR3 protein. The data show 150,000 or so distinct CDR3 sequences, under 25% seen once. The data belong to a study of naive and memory T cell subsets. The study's findings and limits: A few larger clonotypes appeared in naive repertoires, especially CD8, possibly memory cells re-expressing CD45RA. Clonotypes here are unpaired alpha or beta chain sequences.

V usage is TRBV6-1 and J usage is TRBJ2-5, with D perhaps assigned TRBD1 or TRBD2 (5 bases each). The receptor was isolated from a human donor in good health. The source material was naive CD4+ T cells from blood. DNA for the CDR3: TGTGCCAGCAGTCCCGTCGGGGCTTTCCAAGAGACCCAGTACTTC. This translates into CASSPVGAFQETQYF.